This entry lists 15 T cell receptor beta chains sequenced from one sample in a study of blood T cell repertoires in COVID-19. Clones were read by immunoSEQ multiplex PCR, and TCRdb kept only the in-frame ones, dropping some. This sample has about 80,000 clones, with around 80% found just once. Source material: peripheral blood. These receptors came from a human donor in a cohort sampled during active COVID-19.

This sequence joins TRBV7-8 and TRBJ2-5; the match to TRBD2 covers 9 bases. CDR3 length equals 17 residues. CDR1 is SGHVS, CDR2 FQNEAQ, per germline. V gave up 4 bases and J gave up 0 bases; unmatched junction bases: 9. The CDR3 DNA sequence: TGTGCCAGCAGCTGGCTGGCGGGGGGGACGGACCAAGAGACCCAGTACTTC. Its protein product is CASSWLAGGTDQETQYF.

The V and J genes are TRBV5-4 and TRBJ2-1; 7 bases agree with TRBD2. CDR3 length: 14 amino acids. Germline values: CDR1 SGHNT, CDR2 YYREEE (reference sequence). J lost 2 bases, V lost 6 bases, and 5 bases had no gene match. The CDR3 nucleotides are TGTGCCAGCACTCAGCGGGGCACCTACAATGAGCAGTTCTTC. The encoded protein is CASTQRGTYNEQFF.

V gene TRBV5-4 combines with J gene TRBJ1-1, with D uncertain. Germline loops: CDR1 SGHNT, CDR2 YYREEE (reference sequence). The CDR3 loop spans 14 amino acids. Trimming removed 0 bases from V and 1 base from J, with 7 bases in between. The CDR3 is CASSLEQRNTEAFF. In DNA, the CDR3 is TGTGCCAGCAGCTTGGAACAGAGGAACACTGAAGCTTTCTTT.

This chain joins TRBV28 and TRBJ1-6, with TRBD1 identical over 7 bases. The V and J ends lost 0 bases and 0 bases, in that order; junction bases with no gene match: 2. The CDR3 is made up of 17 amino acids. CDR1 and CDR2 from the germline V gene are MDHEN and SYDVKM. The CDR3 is CASSLWTGSSYNSPLHF. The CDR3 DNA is TGTGCCAGCAGTTTATGGACAGGGAGCTCCTATAATTCACCCCTCCACTTT.

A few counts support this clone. CDR3 region: CSVDPGDGHPRFF. CDR3 sequence (DNA): TGCAGCGTTGATCCAGGGGACGGTCATCCGAGGTTCTTC. The rearrangement uses TRBV29-1 and TRBJ2-1; possibly TRBD1 for D (6 bases). Between the trimmed V and J ends, which lost 3 bases and 15 bases, there was a span of 21 bases. CDR1 and CDR2 (germline): SQVTM, ANQGSEA. There are 13 residues in the CDR3.

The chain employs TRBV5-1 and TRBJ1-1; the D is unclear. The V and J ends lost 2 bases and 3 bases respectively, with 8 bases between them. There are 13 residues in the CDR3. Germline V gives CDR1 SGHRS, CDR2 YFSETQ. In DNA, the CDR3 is TGCGCCAGCAGCTTCGCGCAGGACACTGAAGCTTTCTTT. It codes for CASSFAQDTEAFF.

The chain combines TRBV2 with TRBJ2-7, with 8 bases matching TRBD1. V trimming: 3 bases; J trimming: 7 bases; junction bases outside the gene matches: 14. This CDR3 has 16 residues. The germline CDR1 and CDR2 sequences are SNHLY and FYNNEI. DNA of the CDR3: TGTGCCAGCAGTGACCCGGACAGGGCGGCTAGGGGTGAGCAGTACTTC. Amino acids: CASSDPDRAARGEQYF.

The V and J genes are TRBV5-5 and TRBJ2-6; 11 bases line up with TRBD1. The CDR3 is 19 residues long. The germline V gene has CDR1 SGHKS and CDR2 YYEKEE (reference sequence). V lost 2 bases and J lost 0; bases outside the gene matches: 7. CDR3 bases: TGTGCCAGCAGCTTCATTTCCGGGACAGGGGGCTCTGGGGCCAACGTCCTGACTTTC. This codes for CASSFISGTGGSGANVLTF. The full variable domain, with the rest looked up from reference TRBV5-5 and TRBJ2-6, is DAGVTQSPTHLIKTRGQQVTLRCSPISGHKSVSWYQQVLGQGPQFIFQYYEKEERGRGNFPDRFSARQFPNYSSELNVNALLLGDSALYLCASSFISGTGGSGANVLTFGAGSRLTVL.

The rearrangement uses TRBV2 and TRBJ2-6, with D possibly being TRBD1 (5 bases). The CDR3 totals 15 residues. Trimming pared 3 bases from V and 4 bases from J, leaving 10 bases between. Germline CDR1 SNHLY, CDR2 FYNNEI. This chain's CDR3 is CASSDQGPGANVLTF. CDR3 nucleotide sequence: TGTGCCAGCAGTGACCAGGGTCCAGGGGCCAACGTCCTGACTTTC.

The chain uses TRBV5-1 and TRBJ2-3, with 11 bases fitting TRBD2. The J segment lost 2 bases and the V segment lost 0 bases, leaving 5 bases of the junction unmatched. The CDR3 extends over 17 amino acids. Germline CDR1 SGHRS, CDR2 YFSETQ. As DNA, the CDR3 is TGCGCCAGCAGCTTGGCCACTAGCGGGGGATCCACAGATACGCAGTATTTT. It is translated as CASSLATSGGSTDTQYF. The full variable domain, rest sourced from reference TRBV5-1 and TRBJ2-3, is KAGVTQTPRYLIKTRGQQVTLSCSPISGHRSVSWYQQTPGQGLQFLFEYFSETQRNKGNFPGRFSGRQFSNSRSEMNVSTLELGDSALYLCASSLATSGGSTDTQYFGPGTRLTVL.

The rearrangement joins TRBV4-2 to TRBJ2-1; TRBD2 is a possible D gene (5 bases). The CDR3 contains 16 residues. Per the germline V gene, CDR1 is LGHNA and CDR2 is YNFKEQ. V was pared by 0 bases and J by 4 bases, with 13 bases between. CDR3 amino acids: CASSQEVATSYNEQFF. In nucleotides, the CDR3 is TGTGCCAGCAGCCAAGAGGTAGCGACATCATACAATGAGCAGTTCTTC.

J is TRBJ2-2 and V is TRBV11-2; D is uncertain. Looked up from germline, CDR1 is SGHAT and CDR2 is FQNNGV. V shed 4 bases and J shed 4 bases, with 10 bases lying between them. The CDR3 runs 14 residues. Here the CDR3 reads CASSSFSSTGELFF. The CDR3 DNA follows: TGTGCCAGCAGCTCCTTTTCCTCCACCGGGGAGCTGTTTTTT.

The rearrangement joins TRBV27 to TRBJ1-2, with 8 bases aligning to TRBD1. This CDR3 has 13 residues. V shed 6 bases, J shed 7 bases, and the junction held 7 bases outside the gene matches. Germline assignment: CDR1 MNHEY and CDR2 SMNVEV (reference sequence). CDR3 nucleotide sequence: TGTGCCAGCAGAAAACAGGGGGGGTTTGGCTACACCTTC. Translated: CASRKQGGFGYTF.

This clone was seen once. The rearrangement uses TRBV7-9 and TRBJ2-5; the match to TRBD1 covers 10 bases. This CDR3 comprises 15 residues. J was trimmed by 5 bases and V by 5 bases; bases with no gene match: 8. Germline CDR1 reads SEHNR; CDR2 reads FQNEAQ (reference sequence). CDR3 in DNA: TGTGCCAGCAGCCTGGGGACAGGGGTTGGGGAGACCCAGTACTTC. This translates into CASSLGTGVGETQYF.

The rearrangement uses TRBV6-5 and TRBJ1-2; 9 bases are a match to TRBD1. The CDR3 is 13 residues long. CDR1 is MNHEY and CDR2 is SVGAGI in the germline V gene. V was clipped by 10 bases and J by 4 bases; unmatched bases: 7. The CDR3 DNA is TGTGCCACCCCGGGACAGGGTTTCTATGGCTACACCTTC. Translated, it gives CATPGQGFYGYTF.